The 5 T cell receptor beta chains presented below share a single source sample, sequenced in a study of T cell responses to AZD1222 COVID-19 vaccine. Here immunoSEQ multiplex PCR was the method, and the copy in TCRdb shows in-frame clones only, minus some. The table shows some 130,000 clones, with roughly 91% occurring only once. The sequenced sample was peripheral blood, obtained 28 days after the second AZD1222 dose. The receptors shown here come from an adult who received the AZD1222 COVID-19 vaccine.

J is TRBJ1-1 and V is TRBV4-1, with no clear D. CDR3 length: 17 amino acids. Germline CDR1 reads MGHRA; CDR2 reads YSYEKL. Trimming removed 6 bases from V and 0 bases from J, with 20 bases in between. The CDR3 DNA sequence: TGCGCCAGCAGGGCTGGTTCGGGCCGTAGGGTGAACACTGAAGCTTTCTTT. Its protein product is CASRAGSGRRVNTEAFF.

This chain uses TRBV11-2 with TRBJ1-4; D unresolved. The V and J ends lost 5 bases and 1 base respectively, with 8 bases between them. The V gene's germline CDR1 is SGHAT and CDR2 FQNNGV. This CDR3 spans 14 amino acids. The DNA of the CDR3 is TGTGCCAGCAGCCGTCGGAGAACTAATGAAAAACTGTTTTTT. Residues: CASSRRRTNEKLFF.

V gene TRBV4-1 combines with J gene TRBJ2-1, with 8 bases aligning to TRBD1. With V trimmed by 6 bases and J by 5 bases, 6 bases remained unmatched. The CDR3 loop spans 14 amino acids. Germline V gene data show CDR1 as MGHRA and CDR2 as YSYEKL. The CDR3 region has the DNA TGCGCCAGCAGTCAGCGACAGGGGAACAATGAGCAGTTCTTC. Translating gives CASSQRQGNNEQFF.

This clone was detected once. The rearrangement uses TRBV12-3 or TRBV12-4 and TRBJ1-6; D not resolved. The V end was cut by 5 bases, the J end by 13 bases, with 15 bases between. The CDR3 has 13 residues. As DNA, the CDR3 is TGTGCCAGCAGTAGAGAATACAAGTTGCCCCTCCACTTT. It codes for CASSREYKLPLHF.

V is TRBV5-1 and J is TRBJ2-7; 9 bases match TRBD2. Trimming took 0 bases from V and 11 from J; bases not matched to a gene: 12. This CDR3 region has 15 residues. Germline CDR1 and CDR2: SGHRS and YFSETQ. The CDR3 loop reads CASSLDLYLAGLKYF. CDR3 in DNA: TGCGCCAGCAGCTTGGATTTATACCTAGCGGGGCTCAAGTACTTC.